This T cell receptor (beta chain) was found in a study of blood T cells in healthy people across ages (dated by TCRdb to between 2015 and 2017). About the study as a whole: Template switching captured roughly one uniquely barcoded TCR beta cDNA molecule per two T cells in model experiments. Two additional independent replicas of 1 million unique cDNA reads from the same blood draw were analyzed for two donors (one aged 18 to 30 and one aged 80 or older). Using deep sequencing normalized with unique cDNA molecular identifiers, the study measured how TCR beta repertoire diversity changes with age. Donors were grouped into four age groups: young (average 16 years), middle-aged (approximately 41), aged (about 60) and long-lived (just over 80). To avoid experimental bias, donors of different ages were randomly spread across the sequencing lanes.

Receptor libraries were prepared by 5' RACE. Sequencing instrument: Illumina HiSeq 2500. A second PCR of roughly 6 to 11 cycles was run with a J-beta primer mix and a sample-barcoded 5' primer. A template-switch 5' adaptor carrying 12 random nucleotides introduced a unique molecular identifier onto each TCR beta cDNA molecule. Each sample yielded at least 3 million CDR3-containing paired-end reads. All of the RNA was converted into first-strand cDNA using the Mint cDNA synthesis kit, with a TRBC-specific oligonucleotide serving as the primer. Following uracil-DNA glycosylase treatment, all cDNA underwent a first 18-cycle PCR with the universal primers M1SS and BC2_uni_R. The source study handled its data this way. Each sample was normalized by randomly selecting 1 million high-quality reads, each carrying a distinct molecular identifier. Instead of being binned into consensus sequences, reads that shared molecular identifiers were thrown out. MiTCR, set to a Q25 quality threshold and the strictest error-elimination algorithm, was used for CDR3 identification, clonotype clustering and error correction. Lower-bound total TCR beta diversity was estimated with a nonparametric unseen species model using Euler transformation. Using fastp trimming at Q25 and MiXCR clonotype assembly, TCRdb reanalyzed the public sequencing data and kept in-frame beta chains. One record per CDR3 amino acid sequence lists the most common genes and DNA. The V and J calls were determined by TCRdb, not by the authors. The sample table lists roughly 700,000 distinct CDR3 sequences, less than 40% of them with a count of one. The biggest ten clones account for over 15% of the sample.

Study-wide conclusions, independent of this receptor: Observed TCR beta diversity per million T cells fell roughly linearly with age, and a significant reduction was already apparent by age roughly 40. Bulk unsorted PBMC profiling prevented conclusive comparison of naive and antigen-experienced compartments. Total diversity estimates from one million sequenced T cells were considered lower bounds and underestimates. Because donor CMV infection status was unknown, age-related changes in expanded clonotypes were potentially confounded. Compared with the aged group, the long-lived group had more naive CD4+ T cells, fewer expanded clones and increased TCR diversity, suggesting age selection. The percentage of naive T cells measured by flow cytometry correlated strongly with observed TCR beta diversity.

Reading the germline V gene gives CDR1 SGHAT and CDR2 FQNNGV. Measured from the cysteine to the phenylalanine, the CDR3 is 17 residues long. The kept DNA is CDR3 alone, 51 bases in frame from the first base. V and J lose 4 bases and 0 bases, and a span of 13 bases separates them. The donors were about 40 Caucasian individuals from Russia, aged about 6 to 95 years, who were systemically healthy. Roughly 10 milliliters of peripheral blood were drawn from each donor into EDTA-treated Vacutainer tubes. Ficoll-Paque density-gradient centrifugation was used to isolate PBMCs, with at least 6 million obtained per sample. Total RNA, at least 6 micrograms per sample, was extracted from PBMCs with Trizol reagent. For every donor, an aliquot of PBMCs went through flow cytometry to measure the percentages of naive CD45RAhigh/CD27high T cells. Ten or more counts support this clonotype. Its antigen is not yet known. No clone much larger than this one lies a single base away; base qualities are absent.

The sequence was obtained from a woman aged 80 or over in good health. Donor details come from another sample of the same person, matched by shared clones. Sequenced: blood. The V gene is TRBV11-2 and the J gene is TRBJ1-6, with the D gene uncertain. The sequenced DNA is TGTGCCAGCAGCTCCTCGGACGTGAGCTCCTATAATTCACCCCTCCACTTT. It translates as CASSSSDVSSYNSPLHF.